Below, 14 T cell receptor beta chains from the same sample are listed, as sequenced in a study of identical twins. One entry per CDR3 protein, called by TCRdb with MiXCR from the 5' RACE reads. The repertoire has hundreds of thousands of distinct CDR3 sequences, more than 9% of them found once; the top ten carry around 1.6%. This sample also appeared in a second study, on yellow fever vaccine responses in identical twins.

Material: PBMCs. The receptors here all came from a woman between 18 and 30 years old in good health.

This clonotype has just one count. The chain couples TRBV7-9 to TRBJ1-1; 7 bases line up with TRBD1. Germline lookup yields CDR1 SEHNR and CDR2 FQNEAQ (reference sequence). V lost 0 bases to trimming and J lost 4 bases; unmatched junction nucleotides: 5. The CDR3 sequence is 15 residues long. CDR3 in amino acids: CASSLADRESTEAFF. The CDR3 region has the DNA TGTGCCAGCAGCTTAGCCGACAGGGAGAGCACTGAAGCTTTCTTT.

The V call is TRBV5-1, the J call TRBJ2-5, with 11 bases matching TRBD1. With V trimmed by 4 bases and J by 4 bases, 9 bases remained unmatched. This CDR3 is 16 amino acids long. Germline CDR1 and CDR2: SGHRS and YFSETQ. CDR3 sequence (DNA): TGCGCCAGCAGCCCCACCGGGGACAGGGGGTTAGAGACCCAGTACTTC. Amino acids: CASSPTGDRGLETQYF.

This clonotype showed up just a few times. The chain recombines TRBV10-3 with TRBJ1-5; 10 nucleotides match TRBD1. V shed 9 bases and J 8 bases; nucleotides not matched to a gene: 7. In germline, CDR1 is ENHRY, CDR2 SYGVKD. CDR3 size: 13 residues. The CDR3 loop reads CAICPGTGEPQHF. The CDR3 nucleotides read TGTGCCATATGCCCCGGGACAGGGGAGCCCCAGCATTTT.

The rearrangement uses TRBV15 and TRBJ2-7; 9 bases match TRBD1. The CDR3 is 14 residues long. The V and J ends lost 1 base and 3 bases, in that order; junction bases with no gene match: 1. CDR1 LNHNV and CDR2 YYDKDF come from the germline V gene (reference sequence). CDR3 in DNA: TGTGCCACCAGCAGAGGGGGACAGGGCTACGAGCAGTACTTC. This encodes CATSRGGQGYEQYF.

This clonotype was seen only a few times. The V call is TRBV29-1, the J call TRBJ2-7, with TRBD1 identical over 10 bases. The CDR3 consists of 13 residues. V was pared by 7 bases and J by 6 bases, with 9 bases of the junction left unmatched. In germline, CDR1 is SQVTM, CDR2 ANQGSEA. CDR3 sequence reads: CSADTGTGVEQYF. The CDR3 DNA reads TGCAGCGCAGACACCGGGACAGGGGTCGAGCAGTACTTC.

This clonotype showed up many times. This rearrangement joins TRBV15 to TRBJ2-1; D could derive from TRBD1 or TRBD2 (5 bases each). The length of the CDR3 is 16 residues. Germline values: CDR1 LNHNV, CDR2 YYDKDF (reference sequence). Trimming took 0 bases from V and 4 from J, leaving 13 bases between them. For the CDR3, the DNA is TGTGCCACCAGCAGAGACCGGGGCGCAGGGTACAATGAGCAGTTCTTC. Translated: CATSRDRGAGYNEQFF.

This rearrangement joins TRBV29-1 to TRBJ2-4; D call uncertain. The germline V gene encodes CDR1 SQVTM and CDR2 ANQGSEA. CDR3 length equals 19 residues. V was pared by 3 bases and J by 2 bases, with 26 bases between. The CDR3 DNA reads TGCAGCGTTGATGTAACAGTCGGGCACCGCCTCGGTACCAAAAACATTCAGTACTTC. Translation gives CSVDVTVGHRLGTKNIQYF.

A few counts support this clonotype. This chain connects TRBV5-1 to TRBJ2-1; TRBD2 matches 9 bases. The length of the CDR3 is 16 residues. Trimming took 4 bases from V and 11 from J; bases not matched to a gene: 16. Germline CDR1 is SGHRS and CDR2 is YFSETQ. The CDR3 DNA reads TGCGCCAGCAGCCTACCAGCGGGAGGCGTTAATGAGAAGCAGTTCTTC. Protein: CASSLPAGGVNEKQFF.

This clonotype was seen only a few times. The V and J genes are TRBV6-5 and TRBJ1-2; the D is unclear. V lost 2 bases and J lost 3, with 16 bases in between. In germline, CDR1 is MNHEY, CDR2 SVGAGI. The CDR3 is made up of 16 amino acids. The DNA for the CDR3 is TGTGCCAGCAGTTACAGTCAGAGCCTAGGTGACTATGGCTACACCTTC. It encodes CASSYSQSLGDYGYTF.

J is TRBJ1-5 and V is TRBV6-5; 10 positions agree with TRBD1. After removal of 4 bases from V and 5 bases from J, the junction contained 8 bases not matched to a gene. The CDR3 runs 16 residues. Germline values: CDR1 MNHEY, CDR2 SVGAGI. CDR3 in DNA: TGTGCCAGCAGTTCCCCCCTGACAGGGGGCGATCAGCCCCAGCATTTT. It is translated as CASSSPLTGGDQPQHF.

The sample holds a few counts of this clonotype. The chain uses TRBV20-1 and TRBJ2-5; no clear D. The V end was cut by 4 bases, the J end by 2 bases, with 8 bases between. The CDR3 contains 12 residues. CDR1 and CDR2 from the germline V gene are DFQATT and SNEGSKA (reference sequence). CDR3 loop: CSAKKGQETQYF. CDR3 nucleotides: TGCAGTGCTAAGAAGGGACAAGAGACCCAGTACTTC.

The genes are TRBV12-3 or TRBV12-4 and TRBJ2-4; D is ambiguous. The CDR3 extends over 16 amino acids. Trimming removed 4 bases at V and 6 bases at J, with 19 bases between. The CDR3 DNA reads TGTGCCAGCAGTTCCCTCAGCGCCCGCAAGGCAAACATTCAGTACTTC. This encodes CASSSLSARKANIQYF.

This clonotype was picked up a small number of times. This chain connects TRBV6-1 to TRBJ2-2; perhaps TRBD1 as D (6 bases). Trimming left V 8 bases short and J 7 bases short, with 23 bases between. The CDR3 has 16 residues. Germline V gives CDR1 MNHNS, CDR2 SASEGT. CDR3 DNA: TGTGCCAGCCGAGGACAGCAATATAAACTGGGCGGGGAGCTGTTTTTT. This encodes CASRGQQYKLGGELFF.

The V and J genes are TRBV15 and TRBJ2-1; no reliable D call. CDR3 length: 15 amino acids. V lost 5 bases, J lost 6 bases, and 17 bases lay in between. Germline lookup yields CDR1 LNHNV and CDR2 YYDKDF (reference sequence). CDR3 sequence reads: CATSSKAEHINEQFF. DNA of the CDR3: TGTGCCACCAGCTCGAAAGCTGAACACATCAATGAGCAGTTCTTC.